This TCR beta chain came from a study of blood T cells in healthy people across ages. The CDR3 is 16 amino acids. V gave up 4 bases and J gave up 0 bases; unmatched junction bases: 6. Germline CDR1 is MDHEN and CDR2 is SYDVKM. The authors ran a second PCR of roughly 7 to 11 cycles using a sample-barcoded 5' primer and a J-beta primer mix. Via MiXCR, TCRdb re-called the 5' RACE reads, giving one row per CDR3 protein. The sample includes around 870,000 distinct CDR3 sequences, around 28% seen only once; the top ten take 15% to 20%. On this clonotype: A much larger clone differs from this one at a single base, so this may be a read error.

The sample was blood. This chain links TRBV28 with TRBJ2-7; TRBD2 aligns across 10 bases. This clonotype was obtained from an elderly woman in good health. Here the CDR3 DNA reads TGTGCCAGCAGTTCCAGGAGCGGGGGGGTCTCCTACGAGCAGTACTTC. Amino acids: CASSSRSGGVSYEQYF.